This T cell receptor (beta chain) was profiled in a study of spatial heterogeneity in lung cancer. Study background: Fewer alpha-chain than beta-chain sequences were consistently detected.

As for time point: sample taken at primary tumor resection. No cells were sorted before sequencing. The whole RNA sequenced was extracted from tumor, nontumor lung or frozen PBMC. The donors, fewer than 95 patients with untreated early-stage non-small cell lung cancer, provided the samples. The study's findings and limits: Follow-up blood showed ubiquitous expanded tumor TCRs less than blood at resection did.

Unique molecular identifiers tagged every individual TCR cDNA molecule. Each CDR3 protein gets one entry after TCRdb re-called the 5' RACE reads with MiXCR. The repertoire holds about 48,000 distinct CDR3 sequences, with roughly 5% as singletons. Notes on this clonotype: The antigen is unknown.

The CDR3 totals 14 residues. CDR1 is SEHNR, CDR2 FQNEAQ, per germline (reference sequence). V shed 3 bases and J 4 bases; nucleotides not matched to a gene: 1. This sequence originates from a male donor with early-stage non-small cell lung cancer. The V gene is TRBV7-9, the J gene TRBJ2-1, with 9 bases aligning to TRBD2. The specimen comprised PBMCs, sampled at surgery. The CDR3 region is CASSFTSGYNEQFF. CDR3 sequence (DNA): TGTGCCAGCAGCTTTACTAGCGGGTACAATGAGCAGTTCTTC.